These 10 T cell receptor beta chains were all obtained from the same sample, sequenced in a study of CD8+CD57+ T cells in acquired aplastic anemia. TCR beta VDJ and CDR3 were profiled, and genomic DNA was the template. TCRdb passed the reads through MiXCR, listing each CDR3 protein once. The data show fewer than 150,000 distinct CDR3 sequences, 48% seen once. Source material: sorted CD4+, CD8+, or CD8+CD57+ T cells (not recorded which) from PBMCs. The receptors originated from a human donor in good health, serving as a control.

The chain combines TRBV6-2 or TRBV6-3 with TRBJ2-7, with TRBD1 identical over 9 bases. Germline values: CDR1 MNHEY, CDR2 SVGEGT. J lost 5 bases, V lost 0 bases, and 14 bases had no gene match. The length of the CDR3 is 18 residues. CDR3 sequence: CASSYSIFNEGQGHEQYF. The CDR3 region has the DNA TGTGCCAGCAGTTACTCTATTTTCAATGAGGGACAGGGCCACGAGCAGTACTTC.

V is TRBV12-3 or TRBV12-4 and J is TRBJ1-6, with 9 bases aligning to TRBD1. V lost 6 bases and J lost 9; bases outside the gene matches: 9. The CDR3 runs to 15 residues. DNA for the CDR3: TGTGCCAGCAGCCCTCCGGGACAGGGCGTTTCACCCCTCCACTTT. Its protein product is CASSPPGQGVSPLHF.

This clonotype was observed a handful of times. A much larger clone is a single base away; this may be a read error. The chain links TRBV5-1 to TRBJ2-6; D may be TRBD1 or TRBD2 (5 bases each). This CDR3 has 17 residues. V lost 4 bases and J lost 0, with 14 bases in between. CDR1 is SGHRS, CDR2 YFSETQ, per germline. The CDR3 nucleotides read TGCGCCAGCAGCGTGCGAGGGGCCGTCTCTGGGGCCAACGTCCTGACTTTC. Its translation: CASSVRGAVSGANVLTF.

The rearrangement uses TRBV20-1 and TRBJ1-2; 7 bases are shared with TRBD1. This CDR3 comprises 14 residues. Losses at the gene ends were 1 base for V and 5 bases for J; bases not matched to a gene: 7. CDR1 is DFQATT and CDR2 is SNEGSKA in the germline V gene (reference sequence). The CDR3 sequence: CSARVGDRDYGYTF. The CDR3 DNA sequence: TGCAGTGCTAGAGTTGGCGACAGGGATTATGGCTACACCTTC.

The chain is built from TRBV10-2 and TRBJ2-5, with D perhaps matching TRBD1 or TRBD2 (6 bases each). Germline V gene sequence: CDR1 WSHSY, CDR2 SAAADI. V lost 6 bases and J 3 bases, leaving 17 bases between the germline ends. The CDR3 runs to 15 residues. The DNA for the CDR3 is TGCGCCAGCAGCGAGGGGGGCCAGGCCAAAGAGACCCAGTACTTC. It codes for CASSEGGQAKETQYF.

This clonotype has only a few counts. The rearrangement joins TRBV27 to TRBJ1-4, with D uncertain. The germline CDR1 and CDR2 sequences are MNHEY and SMNVEV (reference sequence). The CDR3 covers 16 residues. With 8 bases removed from V and 1 base from J, the gap between germline ends came to 17 bases. CDR3 protein: CASLLGDALTNEKLFF. The CDR3 coding sequence is TGTGCCAGCCTTTTAGGAGACGCCCTAACTAATGAAAAACTGTTTTTT.

This clonotype was detected a few times. The chain employs TRBV12-3 or TRBV12-4 and TRBJ1-1; D remains unclear. The CDR3 sequence is 13 residues long. V was trimmed by 6 bases and J by 3 bases, leaving 11 bases between them. The CDR3 loop reads CASRDPSDTEAFF. CDR3 bases: TGTGCCAGCAGGGATCCTTCGGACACTGAAGCTTTCTTT.

This clonotype has a count of ten or more. The genes are TRBV11-2 and TRBJ1-3; D call uncertain. Germline assignment: CDR1 SGHAT and CDR2 FQNNGV. Trimming left V 1 base short and J 3 bases short, with 1 base between. CDR3 length: 12 amino acids. CDR3 sequence: CASSLVGNTIYF. The CDR3 nucleotides read TGTGCCAGCAGCTTAGTTGGAAACACCATATATTTT.

The chain joins TRBV7-6 to TRBJ2-7, with 8 bases matching TRBD1. Germline V gene sequence: CDR1 SGHVS, CDR2 FNYEAQ. This CDR3 is 13 amino acids long. V shed 2 bases, J shed 6 bases, and the junction held 3 bases outside the gene matches. DNA of the CDR3: TGTGCCAGCAGCTTAAAGGGACAGGTCGAGCAGTACTTC. Translating it yields CASSLKGQVEQYF.

Judged by abundance, this clonotype is medium-sized. The V and J genes are TRBV10-3 and TRBJ2-7, with 13 bases fitting TRBD2. CDR1 ENHRY and CDR2 SYGVKD come from the germline V gene. V trimming: 7 bases; J trimming: 4 bases; junction bases outside the gene matches: 7. The CDR3 has 15 residues. The CDR3 nucleotides read TGTGCCATCACCCCTAAGACTAGCGGGGGGTACGAGCAGTACTTC. It specifies CAITPKTSGGYEQYF.